What follows describes a single T cell receptor beta chain. This record comes from a study of shared clonotypes between healthy human individuals. Study donors comprised healthy, HIV-negative adults devoid of recent acute infection or vaccination. Clones were sequenced by immunoSEQ multiplex PCR, and TCRdb holds only the in-frame ones, with some missing. Among approximately 2.3 million clones, more than 85% were seen once, and the ten largest hold 0.35% to 0.5%. This clonotype was sampled from a man between 18 and 29 years old in good health. Some clones in this sample may be carry-over from other donors' samples. Material for sequencing was naive CD4+ T cells from PBMCs. Subset defined: CD45RA+ positively selected.

The CDR3 loop reads CASSQDEGRVTEAFF. CDR3 sequence (DNA): TGCGCCAGCAGCCAGGACGAGGGTCGGGTCACTGAAGCTTTCTTT. The chain combines TRBV5-1 with TRBJ1-1; no firm D call. V was clipped by 4 bases and J by 4 bases, with 17 bases between them. The germline CDR1 and CDR2 sequences are SGHRS and YFSETQ. CDR3 length equals 15 residues. Together with reference TRBV5-1 and TRBJ1-1, the CDR3 gives the full variable domain: KAGVTQTPRYLIKTRGQQVTLSCSPISGHRSVSWYQQTPGQGLQFLFEYFSETQRNKGNFPGRFSGRQFSNSRSEMNVSTLELGDSALYLCASSQDEGRVTEAFFGQGTRLTVV.